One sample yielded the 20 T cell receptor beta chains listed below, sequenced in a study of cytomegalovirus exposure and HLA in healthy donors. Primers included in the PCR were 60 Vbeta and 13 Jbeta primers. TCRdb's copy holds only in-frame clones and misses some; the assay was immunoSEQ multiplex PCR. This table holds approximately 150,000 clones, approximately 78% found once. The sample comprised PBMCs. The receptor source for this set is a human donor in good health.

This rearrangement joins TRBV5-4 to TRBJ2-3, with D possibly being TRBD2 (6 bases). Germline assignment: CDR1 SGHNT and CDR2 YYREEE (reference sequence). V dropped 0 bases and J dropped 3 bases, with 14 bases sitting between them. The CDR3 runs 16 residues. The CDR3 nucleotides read TGTGCCAGCAGCTTGGGGGCGGGGACGGGTACAGATACGCAGTATTTT. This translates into CASSLGAGTGTDTQYF.

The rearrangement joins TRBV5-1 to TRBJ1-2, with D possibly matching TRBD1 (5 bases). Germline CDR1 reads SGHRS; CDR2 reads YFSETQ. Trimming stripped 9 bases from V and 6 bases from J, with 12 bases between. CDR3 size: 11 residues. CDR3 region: CATPQGNGYTF. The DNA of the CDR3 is TGCGCCACCCCCCAGGGAAATGGCTACACCTTC.

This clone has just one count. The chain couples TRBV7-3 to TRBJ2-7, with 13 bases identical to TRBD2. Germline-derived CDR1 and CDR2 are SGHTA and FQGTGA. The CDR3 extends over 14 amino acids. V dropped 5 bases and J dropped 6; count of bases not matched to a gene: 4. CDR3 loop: CASSPLAGGCEQYF. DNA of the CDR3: TGTGCCAGCAGCCCACTAGCGGGGGGGTGCGAGCAGTACTTC.

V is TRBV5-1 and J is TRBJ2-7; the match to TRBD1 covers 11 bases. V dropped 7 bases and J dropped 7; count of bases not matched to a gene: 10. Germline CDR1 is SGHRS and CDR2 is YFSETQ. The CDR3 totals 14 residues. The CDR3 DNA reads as TGCGCCAGCGAGACCGGGACAGGGGGTGAAGAGCAGTACTTC. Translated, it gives CASETGTGGEEQYF. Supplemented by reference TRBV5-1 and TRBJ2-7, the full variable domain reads KAGVTQTPRYLIKTRGQQVTLSCSPISGHRSVSWYQQTPGQGLQFLFEYFSETQRNKGNFPGRFSGRQFSNSRSEMNVSTLELGDSALYLCASETGTGGEEQYFGPGTRLTVT.

The DNA of the CDR3 is TGTGCCAGCAGCTTGGGCGCGGGGACTAGCGGGGGGACTTATACGCAGTATTTT. Its translation: CASSLGAGTSGGTYTQYF. J is TRBJ2-3 and V is TRBV5-6, with 15 bases fitting TRBD2. This CDR3 region has 18 residues. CDR1 is SGHDT and CDR2 is YYEEEE in the germline V gene. The ends lost 0 bases at V and 7 bases at J; junction bases unmatched: 9.

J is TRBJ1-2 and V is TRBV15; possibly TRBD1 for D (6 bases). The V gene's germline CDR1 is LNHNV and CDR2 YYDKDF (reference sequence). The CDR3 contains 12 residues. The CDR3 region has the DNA TGTGTTACAGGGTTAAGGAACTATGGCTACACCTTC. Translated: CVTGLRNYGYTF. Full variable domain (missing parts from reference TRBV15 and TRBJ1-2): DAMVIQNPRYQVTQFGKPVTLSCSQTLNHNVMYWYQQKSSQAPKLLFHYYDKDFNNEADTPDNFQSRRPNTSFCFLDIRSPGLGDTAMYLCVTGLRNYGYTFGSGTRLTVV.

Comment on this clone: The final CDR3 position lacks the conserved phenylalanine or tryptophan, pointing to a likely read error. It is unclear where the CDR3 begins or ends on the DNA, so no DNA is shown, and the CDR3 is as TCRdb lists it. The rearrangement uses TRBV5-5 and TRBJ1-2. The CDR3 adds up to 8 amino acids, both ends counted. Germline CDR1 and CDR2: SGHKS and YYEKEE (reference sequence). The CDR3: CASSRAEG.

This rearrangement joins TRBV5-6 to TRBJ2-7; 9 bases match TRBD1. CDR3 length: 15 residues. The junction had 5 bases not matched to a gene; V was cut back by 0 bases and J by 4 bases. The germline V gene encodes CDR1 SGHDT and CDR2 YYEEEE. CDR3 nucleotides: TGTGCCAGCAGCTTGGCCCGGACAGGGGTATACGAGCAGTACTTC. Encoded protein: CASSLARTGVYEQYF.

This CDR3 reads CASREQGADTEAFF. CDR3 nucleotide sequence: TGTGCCAGCAGGGAACAGGGCGCGGACACTGAAGCTTTCTTT. This chain connects TRBV6-5 to TRBJ1-1; possible D gene TRBD1, 6 bases. CDR1 and CDR2 (germline): MNHEY, SVGAGI. Trimming took off 6 bases at V and 3 bases at J, with 14 bases between the two ends. This CDR3 spans 14 amino acids.

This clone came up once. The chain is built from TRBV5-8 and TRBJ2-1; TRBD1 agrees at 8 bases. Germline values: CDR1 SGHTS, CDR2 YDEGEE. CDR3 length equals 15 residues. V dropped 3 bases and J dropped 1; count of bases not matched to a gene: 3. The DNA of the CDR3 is TGTGCCAGCAGCTCAACAGGGGGTTCCTACAATGAGCAGTTCTTC. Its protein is CASSSTGGSYNEQFF.

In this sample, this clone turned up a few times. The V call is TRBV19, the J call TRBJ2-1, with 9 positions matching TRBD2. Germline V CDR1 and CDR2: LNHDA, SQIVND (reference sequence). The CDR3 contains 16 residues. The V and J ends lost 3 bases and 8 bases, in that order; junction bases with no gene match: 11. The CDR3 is CASSIGRGGSVHEQFF. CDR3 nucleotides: TGTGCCAGTAGTATTGGGCGGGGGGGCTCCGTCCATGAGCAGTTCTTC. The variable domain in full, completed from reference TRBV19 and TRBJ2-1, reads DGGITQSPKYLFRKEGQNVTLSCEQNLNHDAMYWYRQDPGQGLRLIYYSQIVNDFQKGDIAEGYSVSREKKESFPLTVTSAQKNPTAFYLCASSIGRGGSVHEQFFGPGTRLTVL.

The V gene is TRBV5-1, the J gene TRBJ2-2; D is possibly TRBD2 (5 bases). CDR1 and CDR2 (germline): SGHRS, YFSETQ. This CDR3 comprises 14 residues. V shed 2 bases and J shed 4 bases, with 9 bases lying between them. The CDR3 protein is CASSFLGGTGELFF. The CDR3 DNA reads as TGCGCCAGCAGCTTCCTCGGAGGCACCGGGGAGCTGTTTTTT.

In DNA form, the CDR3 reads TGTGCCAGCGATCCGGGGGGAAGAACCGCCGGGGAGCTGTTTTTT. Its translation is CASDPGGRTAGELFF. This chain links TRBV6-6 with TRBJ2-2, with 7 bases matching TRBD2. Germline CDR1 reads MNHNY; CDR2 reads SVGAGI (reference sequence). V shed 8 bases, J shed 6 bases, and the junction held 12 bases outside the gene matches. The CDR3 runs 15 residues.

The CDR3 DNA sequence: TGCGCCAGCAGCTTGGATCGGCGGGGATCCCCAGAGACCCAGTACTTC. This codes for CASSLDRRGSPETQYF. The gene calls are TRBV5-1 and TRBJ2-5, with a tentative D call TRBD2 (6 bases). Deletions cut 0 bases from V and 4 bases from J, with 16 bases between. Germline loops: CDR1 SGHRS, CDR2 YFSETQ. There are 16 residues in the CDR3.

The CDR3 protein is CASSTLNTEAFF. The CDR3 region has the DNA TGTGCCAGCTCAACATTGAACACTGAAGCTTTCTTT. The genes are TRBV18 and TRBJ1-1; no clear D. V dropped 5 bases and J dropped 0 bases, with 4 bases sitting between them. Per the germline V gene, CDR1 is KGHSH and CDR2 is LQKENI. This CDR3 has 12 amino acids.

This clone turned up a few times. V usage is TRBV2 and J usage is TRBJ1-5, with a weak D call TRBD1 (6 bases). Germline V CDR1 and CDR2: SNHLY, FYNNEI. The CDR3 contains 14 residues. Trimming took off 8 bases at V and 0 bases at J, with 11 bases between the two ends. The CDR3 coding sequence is TGTGCCAGCGGACAGCCCTATAGCAATCAGCCCCAGCATTTT. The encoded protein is CASGQPYSNQPQHF.

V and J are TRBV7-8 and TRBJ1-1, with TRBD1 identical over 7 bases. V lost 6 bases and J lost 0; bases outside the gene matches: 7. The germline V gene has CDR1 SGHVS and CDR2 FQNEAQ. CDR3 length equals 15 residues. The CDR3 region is CASSQRTGVNTEAFF. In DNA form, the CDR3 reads TGTGCCAGCAGTCAGCGGACAGGAGTGAACACTGAAGCTTTCTTT.

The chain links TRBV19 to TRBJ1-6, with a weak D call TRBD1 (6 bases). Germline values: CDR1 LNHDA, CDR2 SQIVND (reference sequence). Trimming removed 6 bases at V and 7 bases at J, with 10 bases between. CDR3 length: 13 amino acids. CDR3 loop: CASSGTRNSPLHF. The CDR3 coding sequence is TGTGCCAGTAGCGGGACAAGGAATTCACCCCTCCACTTT.

This chain's CDR3 is CASSSNLAGGPTDTQYF. In DNA form, the CDR3 reads TGTGCCAGCAGTTCCAATCTAGCGGGGGGGCCCACAGATACGCAGTATTTT. The V gene is TRBV27, the J gene TRBJ2-3, with 12 bases lining up with TRBD2. In germline, CDR1 is MNHEY, CDR2 SMNVEV (reference sequence). Trimming cost V 4 bases and J 2 bases; bases outside gene matches: 7. The CDR3 is 17 amino acids.

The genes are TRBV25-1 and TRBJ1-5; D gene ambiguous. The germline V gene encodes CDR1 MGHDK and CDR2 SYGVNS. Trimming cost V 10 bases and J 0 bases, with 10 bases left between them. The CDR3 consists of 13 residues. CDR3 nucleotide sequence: TGTGCCACCTCCGACTATAGCAATCAGCCCCAGCATTTT. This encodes CATSDYSNQPQHF. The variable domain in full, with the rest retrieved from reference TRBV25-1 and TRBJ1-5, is EADIYQTPRYLVIGTGKKITLECSQTMGHDKMYWYQQDPGMELHLIHYSYGVNSTEKGDLSSESTVSRIRTEHFPLTLESARPSHTSQYLCATSDYSNQPQHFGDGTRLSIL.